Described below is a single TCR beta chain sequence and its context. Its cognate antigen is unknown. One entry per CDR3 protein, called by TCRdb with MiXCR from the reads. Among about 830,000 distinct CDR3 sequences listed, approximately 29% were seen once. The CDR3 consists of 16 residues. The V gene end was trimmed by 5 bases and the J gene end by 0 bases; junction bases not matched to a gene: 5. The germline CDR1 and CDR2 sequences are SGHVS and FNYEAQ. This sample is part of a study of T cell repertoires in cytomegalovirus infection. At the level of the study: Public TCR beta signatures indicated both CMV infection and matching HLA type.

General study results and limits: Ex vivo, HLA-C-restricted CMV-specific TCR beta clonotypes prevailed over the rest of the response.

This receptor was obtained from a human donor in good health (CMV status not recorded). Some clones in this sample may be carry-over from other donors' samples. V gene TRBV7-6 combines with J gene TRBJ1-3, with 9 bases fitting TRBD1. The sample in question was cultured CD8+ T cells from PBMCs, obtained from culture after CMV antigen stimulation. CDR3 amino acids: CASSGDRVPSGNTIYF. Written as DNA, the CDR3 is TGTGCCAGCAGCGGGGACAGGGTACCCTCTGGAAACACCATATATTTT.